Listed below are T cell receptor beta chains from one sample, sequenced in a study of T cell responses to AZD1222 COVID-19 vaccine. Data came from immunoSEQ multiplex PCR; TCRdb stores just in-frame clones and leaves some out. Found here are about 150,000 clones, approximately 85% of them singletons; the top ten hold less than 9.5%. Sequencing used peripheral blood, obtained on day 0 of AZD1222 vaccination. These TCRs come from an adult in good health. CDR3s include the opening cysteine and the closing phenylalanine or tryptophan. Fields, in order: V gene, D gene, clone size, J gene, CDR3 DNA, CDR3 protein. D genes are given only for firm matches. Clone size appears in some rows only: once, few, many, or a class for an expanded clone.

TRBV9,-,-,TRBJ2-2,TGTGCCAGCAGCGCGACGGCCCTCGGGGAGCTGTTTTTT,CASSATALGELFF
TRBV7-9,-,-,TRBJ1-2,TGTGCCAGCAGCTTAGTAGTGGGCGACCCCTGGGTCTATGGCTACACCTTC,CASSLVVGDPWVYGYTF
TRBV4-2,-,-,TRBJ2-3,TGTGCCAGCAGCGCAGGGAACGGGGGAACCACAGATACGCAGTATTTT,CASSAGNGGTTDTQYF
TRBV28,-,-,TRBJ2-7,TGTGCCACCTCAGGGGGGGGCGCGGAGGTGGACGAGCAGTACTTC,CATSGGGAEVDEQYF
TRBV7-9,-,-,TRBJ2-7,TGTGCCAGCAGCTTCGCGTACCACGAGCAGTACTTC,CASSFAYHEQYF
TRBV15,-,-,TRBJ1-1,TGTGCCACCAGCAGAGATGGAGGGGAAGCTTTCTTT,CATSRDGGEAFF
TRBV7-9,TRBD1,-,TRBJ1-6,TGTGCCAGCAGCTCAGGACAGGGGGCTTATTCACCCCTCCACTTT,CASSSGQGAYSPLHF
TRBV6-6,-,-,TRBJ2-1,TGTGCCAGCAGTCCGGGTAGCTCCTACAATGAGCAGTTCTTC,CASSPGSSYNEQFF
TRBV3-1/TRBV3-2,-,-,TRBJ2-5,TGTGCCAGCAGTGTACAGGGTTCGGAGACCCAGTACTTC,CASSVQGSETQYF
TRBV9,TRBD2,-,TRBJ2-3,TGTGCCAGCAGCGTAGCGGGTTGGAGCGGGGGTGATACGCAGTATTTT,CASSVAGWSGGDTQYF
TRBV6-5,TRBD1,-,TRBJ1-2,TGTGCCAGCACCCTCGGACAGGGGAGCATCGGGAGCTACACCTTC,CASTLGQGSIGSYTF
TRBV18,-,-,TRBJ2-5,TGTGCCAGCTTGGTGAGACAGAGACAAGAGACCCAGTACTTC,CASLVRQRQETQYF
TRBV4-1,TRBD2,-,TRBJ2-5,TGCGCCAGCAGCCCTCAGCGGGAGTACGAGACCCAGTACTTC,CASSPQREYETQYF
TRBV3-1/TRBV3-2,-,few,TRBJ2-3,TGTGCCAGCAGGCTGATGGGGACAGATACGCAGTATTTT,CASRLMGTDTQYF
TRBV2,TRBD1,-,TRBJ1-5,TGTGCCAGCAATCGGGACAGGGGAGGAGGGCAGCCCCAGCATTTT,CASNRDRGGGQPQHF
TRBV5-4,TRBD2,-,TRBJ2-2,TGTGCCAGCAGCGCTCCGGGACTAGGGGTCGGCACCGGGGAGCTGTTTTTT,CASSAPGLGVGTGELFF
TRBV18,-,-,TRBJ1-1,TGTGCCAGCTCACCACCGGTGCCCGGATTTAACACTGAAGCTTTCTTT,CASSPPVPGFNTEAFF